This T cell receptor (beta chain) stems from a study of radiation and T cells in renal cell carcinoma. Study results and caveats: From baseline, blood top tumor clonotypes peaked at 2 weeks post-radiation.

The data were produced by immunoSEQ multiplex PCR, yet TCRdb's version contains in-frame clones alone and is incomplete. The sample carries around 94,000 clones, about 85% recorded once. V was trimmed by 5 bases and J by 13 bases, leaving 20 bases between them. The CDR3 covers 13 residues. Germline CDR1 reads SQVTM; CDR2 reads ANQGSEA. Time point specified: blood 4 weeks post-SBRT, at nephrectomy. The treatment is: 15 Gy SBRT to primary tumor, nephrectomy 4 weeks later. Nephrectomy followed 15 Gy stereotactic body radiation by 4 weeks. Serial blood draws occurred at baseline and 2 and 4 weeks post-SBRT. Regarding this clone: Its antigen is unknown.

Sequencing was performed on blood, taken from a patient whose treatment included radiotherapy and nephrectomy. This sequence originates from a man aged 50-60 years with renal cell carcinoma. The V call is TRBV29-1, the J call TRBJ1-4; D remains unclear. DNA for the CDR3: TGCAGCGTTCGAGTCGGGGAAAGCCTGGGACTGTTTTTT. Translating it yields CSVRVGESLGLFF.